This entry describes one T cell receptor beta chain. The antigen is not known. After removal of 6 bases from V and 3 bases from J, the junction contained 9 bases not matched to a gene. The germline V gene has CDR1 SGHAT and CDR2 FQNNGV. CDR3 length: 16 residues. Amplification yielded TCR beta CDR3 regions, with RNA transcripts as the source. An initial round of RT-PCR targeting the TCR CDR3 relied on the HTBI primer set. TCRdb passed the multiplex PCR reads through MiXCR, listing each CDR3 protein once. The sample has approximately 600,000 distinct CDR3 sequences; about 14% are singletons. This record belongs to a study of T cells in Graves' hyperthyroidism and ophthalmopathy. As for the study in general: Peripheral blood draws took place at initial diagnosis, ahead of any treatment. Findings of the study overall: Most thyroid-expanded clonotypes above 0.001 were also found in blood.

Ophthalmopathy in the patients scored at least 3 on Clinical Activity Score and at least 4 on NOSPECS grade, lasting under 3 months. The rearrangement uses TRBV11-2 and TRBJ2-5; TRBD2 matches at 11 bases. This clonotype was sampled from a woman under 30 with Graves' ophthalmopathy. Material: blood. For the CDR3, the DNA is TGTGCCAGCAGTGAGGGGGGGACTAGCGGAGAAGAGACCCAGTACTTC. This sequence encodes CASSEGGTSGEETQYF.